This T cell receptor beta chain derives from a study of OX40 agonist ivuxolimab in advanced cancers. Study as a whole: Ivuxolimab, which patients received intravenously every 2 weeks, was dosed at 0.01 to 10 mg/kg. Males comprised over 80% of the group, whose mean age was approximately 60 years (range 23 to 79).

Enrollment shut out patients with autoimmune disease history or systemic immunosuppression. This CDR3 contains 14 residues. V shed 8 bases and J shed 0 bases, with 11 bases lying between them. Germline CDR1 is ENHRY and CDR2 is SYGVKD. Sequencing used immunoSEQ multiplex PCR; TCRdb keeps in-frame clones, though not all of them. Among around 82,000 clones, more than 75% were seen once, and the ten largest hold approximately 0.47%. The clonotype originates from an adult with an advanced solid tumor such as melanoma, head and neck, liver or kidney cancer. The sample here was CD4+ or CD8+ T cells sorted from blood, taken in a trial of the OX40 agonist ivuxolimab. The gene calls are TRBV10-3 and TRBJ1-3; D is unclear. The CDR3 region is CAIGHSNSGNTIYF. For the CDR3, the DNA is TGTGCCATCGGTCACAGCAACTCTGGAAACACCATATATTTT.